The source of this T cell receptor (beta chain) is a study of long-term antiretroviral therapy in people with HIV. Running of the v3.0 immunoSEQ assay took place at survey level. TCRdb's table, derived via immunoSEQ multiplex PCR, lists solely in-frame clones and lacks some. The sample has roughly 24,000 clones; 85% to 90% are singletons. Researchers secured at least one pre-ART and at least two post-ART PBMC samples from each donor. Participants living with HIV all received treatment in the United States. Trimming removed 5 bases at V and 5 bases at J, with 9 bases between. Germline V gives CDR1 SQVTM, CDR2 ANQGSEA. The CDR3 totals 11 residues.

The specimen comprised unsorted PBMCs, sampled 1.8 years before starting antiretroviral therapy. V is TRBV29-1 and J is TRBJ1-1, with D perhaps TRBD1 (6 bases). This sequence was found in a young woman with HIV. Here the CDR3 reads CSVKQGTEAFF. The CDR3 DNA reads as TGCAGCGTTAAACAGGGAACTGAAGCTTTCTTT.